The present TCR beta chain was sequenced within a study of immune heterogeneity within non-small cell lung tumors. Whole-study context: The composition of the tumors was 4 squamous cell carcinomas, some ten non-squamous carcinomas and 1 not otherwise specified. Study-level results: Identical dominant CDR3 beta clonotypes were found repeatedly across the tumor sites of a single patient, and these appeared alongside high-frequency clones that were unique to particular tumor locations. Largely distinct from one individual patient to the next were the high-frequency T-cell receptor beta clonotypes.

Bulk tumor genomic DNA, approximately 600 ng per sample, was used as template. Collection of several biopsies per primary tumor, spaced far apart, took place during surgery. Curative operations were performed on patients who had untreated, newly diagnosed non-small cell lung cancer. Everyone who gave samples had just been diagnosed with non-small cell lung cancer and was having surgery with curative intent. This clonotype was seen only a few times. Antigen: not known. Given a much more abundant clone one base away, this may be a read error. Amplification of TCR beta CDR3 was performed by multiplex PCR with 32 V and 13 J primers. TCRdb reprocessed the multiplex PCR reads with MiXCR, giving one entry per CDR3 protein. The sample has roughly 4,000 distinct CDR3 sequences, nearly 25% seen once. The TCR comes from a man aged 45-65 years with non-small cell lung cancer. Sample: lung tumor tissue.

The CDR3: CASSIAGGHTF. CDR3 sequence (DNA): TGTGCCAGTAGTATAGCGGGCGGCCACACCTTC. This chain connects TRBV19 to TRBJ1-2; D not resolved. V was cut by 1 base and J by 12 bases, with 9 bases left in between. Germline assignment: CDR1 LNHDA and CDR2 SQIVND (reference sequence). This CDR3 has 11 amino acids. The entire variable domain, with the rest obtained from reference TRBV19 and TRBJ1-2, is as follows: DGGITQSPKYLFRKEGQNVTLSCEQNLNHDAMYWYRQDPGQGLRLIYYSQIVNDFQKGDIAEGYSVSREKKESFPLTVTSAQKNPTAFYLCASSIAGGHTFGSGTRLTVV.